A selection of T cell receptor beta chains follows, all from one sample in a study of blood T cell repertoires in COVID-19. The repertoire was sequenced with immunoSEQ multiplex PCR; TCRdb's copy has only in-frame clones and lacks some. The sample includes 350,000 to 450,000 clones, nearly 90% of them seen just once. Sequenced input: PBMCs or T cells enriched from blood (not recorded which). The receptors were gathered from a woman in her late teens or twenties who had been exposed to COVID-19. The CDR3 runs from the conserved cysteine through the conserved F or W. The D gene is left open where the match is weak. Size is omitted from some rows. Given values are once, few, many or a class for expanded clones.

CDR3 protein	CDR3 DNA	V gene	CDR3 length	J gene	D gene	clone size
CASSFISSNNYGYTF	TGTGCCAGCAGTTTCATTTCATCCAATAACTATGGCTACACCTTC	TRBV28	15	TRBJ1-2	NA	NA
CASSLGDSRTYEQYF	TGTGCCAGCAGCTTGGGGGACAGTAGAACCTACGAGCAGTACTTC	TRBV5-5	15	TRBJ2-7	TRBD1	NA
CAISRQGVKNTGELFF	TGTGCCATCAGTCGACAGGGTGTGAAGAACACCGGGGAGCTGTTTTTT	TRBV10-3	16	TRBJ2-2	TRBD1	NA
CASTQTGAGPSPLHF	TGTGCCAGCACCCAAACAGGGGCCGGACCCTCACCCCTCCACTTT	TRBV27	15	TRBJ1-6	TRBD1	NA
CASSSGQGVSGELFF	TGTGCCAGTAGTTCAGGACAGGGGGTATCGGGGGAGCTGTTTTTT	TRBV19	15	TRBJ2-2	TRBD1	NA
CASSQPGLMWEQYF	TGTGCCAGCAGCCAACCGGGACTTATGTGGGAGCAGTACTTC	TRBV7-2	14	TRBJ2-7	NA	NA
CASSYSVRGQSLNTGELFF	TGTGCCAGCAGTTACTCAGTTAGGGGACAGAGTCTCAACACCGGGGAGCTGTTTTTT	TRBV6-2/TRBV6-3	19	TRBJ2-2	TRBD1	NA
CTSSLDFTYEQYF	TGCACCAGCAGTCTAGACTTTACCTACGAGCAGTACTTC	TRBV1	13	TRBJ2-7	NA	NA
CASSPRRQSTDTQYF	TGTGCCAGCTCACCGAGGAGACAGAGCACAGATACGCAGTATTTT	TRBV18	15	TRBJ2-3	NA	once
CASTSRQGGYMETQYF	TGTGCCAGCACCTCCAGACAGGGGGGTTATATGGAGACCCAGTACTTC	TRBV2	16	TRBJ2-5	TRBD1	NA
CASSTGQYEKLFF	TGTGCCAGCAGTACGGGACAGTATGAAAAACTGTTTTTT	TRBV2	13	TRBJ1-4	TRBD1	NA
CASRAGQVHGYTF	TGTGCCAGCAGGGCGGGACAGGTTCATGGCTACACCTTC	TRBV2	13	TRBJ1-2	TRBD1	once
CAISELTYEQYF	TGTGCCATCAGTGAGTTAACCTACGAGCAGTACTTC	TRBV10-3	12	TRBJ2-7	NA	NA
CASSLGSWDRDTNYGYTF	TGTGCCAGCAGCTTAGGATCTTGGGACAGGGACACTAACTATGGCTACACCTTC	TRBV11-2	18	TRBJ1-2	TRBD1	NA
CASTDSTGLGGQETQYF	TGTGCCAGCACCGACAGTACAGGACTGGGGGGGCAAGAGACCCAGTACTTC	TRBV2	17	TRBJ2-5	TRBD2	NA
CASSSERGGGQETQYF	TGTGCCAGCAGCTCAGAGCGGGGGGGCGGCCAAGAGACCCAGTACTTC	TRBV7-2	16	TRBJ2-5	TRBD2	NA
CASSLLGLAGENEQFF	TGTGCCAGCAGTTTGTTGGGACTAGCGGGAGAGAATGAGCAGTTCTTC	TRBV27	16	TRBJ2-1	TRBD2	NA
CASSQKGPLKQYF	TGTGCCAGCAGCCAAAAGGGGCCCCTGAAGCAGTACTTC	TRBV3-1/TRBV3-2	13	TRBJ2-7	NA	NA
CATSKTGGDGKLFF	TGTGCCACCAGCAAGACAGGGGGCGATGGAAAACTGTTTTTT	TRBV15	14	TRBJ1-4	TRBD1	NA
CASSLTSSGGFRETQYF	TGTGCCAGCAGCCTAACCTCTAGCGGGGGCTTCAGAGAGACCCAGTACTTC	TRBV7-6	17	TRBJ2-5	TRBD2	NA
CASSFTGVAYEQYF	TGTGCCAGCAGCTTTACAGGGGTAGCCTACGAGCAGTACTTC	TRBV7-9	14	TRBJ2-7	TRBD1	NA
CASSPMASGFYNEQFF	TGTGCCAGCTCACCGATGGCTAGCGGGTTTTACAATGAGCAGTTCTTC	TRBV18	16	TRBJ2-1	TRBD2	NA
CASSQGPTNEKLFF	TGTGCCAGCAGCCAGGGTCCAACTAATGAAAAACTGTTTTTT	TRBV6-5	14	TRBJ1-4	NA	NA
CASSPQDLADGIQYF	TGCGCCAGCAGCCCACAAGATCTAGCGGACGGCATTCAGTACTTC	TRBV4-1	15	TRBJ2-4	TRBD2	NA
CASSWGGGQETQYF	TGTGCCAGCAGCTGGGGCGGGGGGCAAGAGACCCAGTACTTC	TRBV7-2	14	TRBJ2-5	TRBD2	once
CASSPEAPKDYEQYF	TGCGCCAGCAGCCCCGAGGCACCTAAGGACTACGAGCAGTACTTC	TRBV4-1	15	TRBJ2-7	NA	NA
CASSTDRVKGWTEAFF	TGTGCCAGCAGTACTGACAGGGTGAAGGGGTGGACTGAAGCTTTCTTT	TRBV2	16	TRBJ1-1	TRBD1	NA
CASSSSGRDEQFF	TGTGCCAGCAGTTCTAGCGGGAGGGATGAGCAGTTCTTC	TRBV6-6	13	TRBJ2-1	TRBD2	NA